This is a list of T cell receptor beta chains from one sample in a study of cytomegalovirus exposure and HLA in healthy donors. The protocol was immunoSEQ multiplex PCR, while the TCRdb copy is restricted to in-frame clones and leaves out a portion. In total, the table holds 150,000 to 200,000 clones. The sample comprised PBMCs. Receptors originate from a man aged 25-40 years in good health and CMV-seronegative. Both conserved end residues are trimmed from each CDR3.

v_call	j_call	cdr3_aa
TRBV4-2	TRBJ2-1	ASSPQGLAGGGNEQF
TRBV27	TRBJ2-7	ASSYGLGYYEQY
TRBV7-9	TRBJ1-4	ASSLATPNEKLF
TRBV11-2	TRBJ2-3	ASSTPGTATDTQY
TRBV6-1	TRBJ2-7	ASSPNGGSSYEQY
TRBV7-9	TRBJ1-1	ASSLEENTKAF
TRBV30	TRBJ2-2	ACKGTSDSNTGELF
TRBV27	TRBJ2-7	ASSFSPTYEQY
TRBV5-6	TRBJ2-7	ASSETGNPRRPYEQY
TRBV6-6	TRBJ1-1	ASSYGGGAHTEAF
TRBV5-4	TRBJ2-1	ASTLGTRYNEQF
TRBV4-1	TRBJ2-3	ASSQGPYEFTDTQY
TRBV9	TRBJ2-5	ASSPRWGGQAGETQY
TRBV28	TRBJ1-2	ASRGPSYGYT
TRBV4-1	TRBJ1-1	ASSQASGDTEAF
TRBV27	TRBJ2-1	ASSSDRVRNEQF
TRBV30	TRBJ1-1	AWSPRDRGALGTEAF
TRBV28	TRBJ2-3	ASSPGDRRDTQY
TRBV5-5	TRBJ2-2	ASSSERDSSTGELF
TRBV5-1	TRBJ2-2	ASSLLAGGDTGELF
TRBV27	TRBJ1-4	ASSFRTNEKLF
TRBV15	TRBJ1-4	ATSRAVNEKLF
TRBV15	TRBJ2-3	ATSRDLSSSTDTQY
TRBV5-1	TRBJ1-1	ASSFRVEHEAF
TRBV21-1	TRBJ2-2	ASSKEEGTGELF
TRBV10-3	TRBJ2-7	AISRLAGGDERY
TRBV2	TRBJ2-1	ASRGGTSGNEQF
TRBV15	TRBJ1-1	ATSRTGAGTEAF
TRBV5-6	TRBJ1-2	ASSRITMRQLYGYT
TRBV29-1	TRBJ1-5	SVDQGHQPQH
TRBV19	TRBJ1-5	ASSIGTGQGYNQPQH
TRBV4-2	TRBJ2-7	ASSQAIPSGSYEQY
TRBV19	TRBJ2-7	ASSAYRDRVADEQY
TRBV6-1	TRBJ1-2	ASSEIGGRGYGYT
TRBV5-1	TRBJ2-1	ASTRGGSDNEQF
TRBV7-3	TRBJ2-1	ASSPLPDTYNEQF
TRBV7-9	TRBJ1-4	ASSPTGTNEKLF
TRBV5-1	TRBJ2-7	ASSSGTYSYEQY
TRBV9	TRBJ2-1	ASSGRGQGYNEQF
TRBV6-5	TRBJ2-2	ASKIDRMNTGELF
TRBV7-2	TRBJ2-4	ASSEGLPTDIQY
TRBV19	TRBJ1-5	ASSRDSAYQPQH
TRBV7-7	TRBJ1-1	ASSFGVDTEAF
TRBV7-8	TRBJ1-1	ASSSDRNTEAF
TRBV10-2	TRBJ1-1	ASSESTGGTEAF
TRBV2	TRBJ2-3	ASSEVREITDTQY
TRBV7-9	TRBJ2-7	ASSSATRIAGSYEQY
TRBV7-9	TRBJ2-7	ASRYGQTYEQY
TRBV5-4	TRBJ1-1	ASRIDRPNTEAF
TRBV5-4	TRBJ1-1	ASSPMTVTEAF